This T cell receptor (beta chain) was obtained from a study of blood T cells in healthy people across ages. Donor samples were obtained from healthy Caucasian individuals from Russia, aged 6 to 90. Study-wide points: From one million sequenced T cells, diversity estimates were lower bounds.

This clonotype was observed many times. Its target is unknown. Primed by a sample-barcoded 5' primer and a J-beta primer mix, a second PCR proceeded for 7 to 11 cycles. TCRdb passed the 5' RACE reads through MiXCR, listing each CDR3 protein once. Of about 640,000 distinct CDR3 sequences listed, 40% to 50% are singletons. Sequenced sample: blood. The receptor was derived from a man older than 75 in good health.

The CDR3 nucleotides read TGTGCCAGCAGCCCCAATAGTAGGGGCTACGAGCAGTACTTC. Translated: CASSPNSRGYEQYF. The V and J genes are TRBV7-2 and TRBJ2-7; weak D call: TRBD1 (5 bases). This CDR3 region has 14 residues. CDR1 is SGHTA, CDR2 FQGNSA, per germline. Trimming removed 5 bases from V and 3 bases from J, with 14 bases in between.